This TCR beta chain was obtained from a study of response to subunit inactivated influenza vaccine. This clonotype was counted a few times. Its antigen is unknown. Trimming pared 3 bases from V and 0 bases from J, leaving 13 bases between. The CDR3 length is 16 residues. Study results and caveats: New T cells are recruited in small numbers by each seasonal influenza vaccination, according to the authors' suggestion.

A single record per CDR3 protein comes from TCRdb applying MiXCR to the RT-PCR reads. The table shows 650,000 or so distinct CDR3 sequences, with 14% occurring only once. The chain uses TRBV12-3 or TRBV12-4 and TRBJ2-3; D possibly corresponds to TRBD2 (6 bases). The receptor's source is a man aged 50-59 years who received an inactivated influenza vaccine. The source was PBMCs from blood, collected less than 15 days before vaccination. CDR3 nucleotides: TGTGCCAGCAGTTTCCCTCGGGGGATTAGCACAGATACGCAGTATTTT. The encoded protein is CASSFPRGISTDTQYF.